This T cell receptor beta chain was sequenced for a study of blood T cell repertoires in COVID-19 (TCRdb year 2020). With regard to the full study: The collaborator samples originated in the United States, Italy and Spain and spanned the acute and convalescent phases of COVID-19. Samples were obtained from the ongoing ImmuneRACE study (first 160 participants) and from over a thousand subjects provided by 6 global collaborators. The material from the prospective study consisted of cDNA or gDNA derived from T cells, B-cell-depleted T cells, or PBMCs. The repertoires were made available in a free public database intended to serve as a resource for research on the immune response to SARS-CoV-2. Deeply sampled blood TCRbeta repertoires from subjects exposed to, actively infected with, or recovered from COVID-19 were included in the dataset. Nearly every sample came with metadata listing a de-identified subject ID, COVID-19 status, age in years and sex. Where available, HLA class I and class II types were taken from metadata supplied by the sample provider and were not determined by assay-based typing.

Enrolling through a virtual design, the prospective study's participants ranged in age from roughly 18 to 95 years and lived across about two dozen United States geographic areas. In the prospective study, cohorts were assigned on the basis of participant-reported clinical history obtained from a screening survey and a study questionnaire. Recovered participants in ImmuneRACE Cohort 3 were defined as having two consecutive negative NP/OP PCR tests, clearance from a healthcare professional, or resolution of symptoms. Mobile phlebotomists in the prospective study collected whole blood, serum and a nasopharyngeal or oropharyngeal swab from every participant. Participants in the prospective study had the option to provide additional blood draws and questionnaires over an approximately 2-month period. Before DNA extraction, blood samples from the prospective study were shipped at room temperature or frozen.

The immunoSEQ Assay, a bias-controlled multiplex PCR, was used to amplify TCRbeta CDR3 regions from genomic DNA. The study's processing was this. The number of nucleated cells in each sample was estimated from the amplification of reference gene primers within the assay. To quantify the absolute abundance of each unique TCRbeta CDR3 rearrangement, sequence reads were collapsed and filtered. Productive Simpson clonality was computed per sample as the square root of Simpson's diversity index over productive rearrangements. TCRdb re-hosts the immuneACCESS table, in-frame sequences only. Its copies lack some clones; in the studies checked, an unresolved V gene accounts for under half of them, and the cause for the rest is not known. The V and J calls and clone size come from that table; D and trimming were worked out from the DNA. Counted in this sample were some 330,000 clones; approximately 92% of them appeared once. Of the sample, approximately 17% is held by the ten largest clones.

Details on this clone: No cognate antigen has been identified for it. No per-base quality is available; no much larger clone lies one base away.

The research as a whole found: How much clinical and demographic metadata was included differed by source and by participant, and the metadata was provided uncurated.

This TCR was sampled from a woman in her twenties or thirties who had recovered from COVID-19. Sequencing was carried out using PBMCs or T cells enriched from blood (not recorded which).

The bases are TGTGCCAGCAGTGAACCCCCGGGGAGGGGGGATCGCTACACCTTC. Translated, it gives CASSEPPGRGDRYTF. Here the chain combines TRBV6-1 and TRBJ1-2, and perhaps TRBD1 as D gene, on 6 matching bases. For CDR1 and CDR2, the germline V gene lists MNHNS and SASEGT. The CDR3 runs 15 amino acids, cysteine and phenylalanine included. Kept here is only the CDR3 DNA, which spans 45 bases and is read in frame from base 1. Trimming costs V 2 bases and J 9 bases, and their ends lie 19 bases apart.